The 25 T cell receptor beta chains reported below all come from one sample, sequenced in a study of blood T cell repertoires in COVID-19. TCRdb's table, derived via immunoSEQ multiplex PCR, lists solely in-frame clones and lacks some. The sample has approximately 100,000 clones, about 90% seen once. The specimen sequenced was peripheral blood. These receptors were collected from a human donor with COVID-19, enrolled during active disease. The donor label of this sample is uncertain.

With respect to this clone: This sample includes further DNA sequences coding for the same CDR3. The chain combines TRBV18 with TRBJ2-1, with 9 bases matching TRBD1. This CDR3 region has 15 residues. The germline V gene encodes CDR1 KGHSH and CDR2 LQKENI. V dropped 3 bases and J dropped 4; count of bases not matched to a gene: 4. CDR3 nucleotide sequence: TGTGCCAGCTCACCCGGGACAGGGTCGTACAATGAGCAGTTCTTC. Translation: CASSPGTGSYNEQFF.

This rearrangement joins TRBV19 to TRBJ1-2, with 9 bases lining up with TRBD1. Germline lookup yields CDR1 LNHDA and CDR2 SQIVND (reference sequence). The V segment lost 4 bases and the J segment 4 bases; nucleotides outside the gene matches: 10. This CDR3 is 16 amino acids long. CDR3 DNA sequence: TGTGCCAGTAGTACGTACACAGGGGGCATCTCCTATGGCTACACCTTC. This gives the protein CASSTYTGGISYGYTF.

The chain uses TRBV13 and TRBJ1-1; no reliable D call. CDR1 is PRHDT, CDR2 FYEKMQ, per germline (reference sequence). Deletions cut 5 bases from V and 6 bases from J, with 25 bases between. The CDR3 consists of 17 residues. The CDR3 DNA reads as TGTGCCAGCAGCCTAACGAAACTACACGCCCCCGTCCCTGAAGCTTTCTTT. Its protein is CASSLTKLHAPVPEAFF.

The V and J genes are TRBV12-5 and TRBJ1-2; possibly TRBD1 for D (6 bases). This CDR3 contains 11 residues. Trimming removed 7 bases from V and 8 bases from J, with 11 bases in between. Germline lookup yields CDR1 LGHNT and CDR2 FRNRAP. The CDR3 coding sequence is TGTGCTAGTGACAGGGAGCGCGGCTACACCTTC. The encoded protein is CASDRERGYTF.

The chain employs TRBV7-8 and TRBJ1-1; the D is unclear. Germline V lookup: CDR1 SGHVS, CDR2 FQNEAQ. V dropped 3 bases and J dropped 5 bases, with 10 bases sitting between them. The CDR3 totals 13 residues. In DNA form, the CDR3 reads TGTGCCAGCAGCTTGTGGGCCGTAACTGAAGCTTTCTTT. Translating it yields CASSLWAVTEAFF.

The V gene is TRBV4-1, the J gene TRBJ1-1; the D is unclear. V was shortened by 3 bases and J by 0 bases, with 8 bases between the two germline ends. In germline, CDR1 is MGHRA, CDR2 YSYEKL. The CDR3 spans 14 residues. CDR3 nucleotides: TGCGCCAGCAGCCACCCCGGGTTGAACACTGAAGCTTTCTTT. Protein sequence: CASSHPGLNTEAFF.

V usage is TRBV28 and J usage is TRBJ2-1; D is perhaps TRBD1 (8 bases). V was trimmed by 4 bases and J by 14 bases, leaving 18 bases between them. Germline lookup yields CDR1 MDHEN and CDR2 SYDVKM. The CDR3 has 13 residues. The DNA for the CDR3 is TGTGCCAGCAGTTCGCAACAGGGGGGGGCGAAGTTCTTC. Encoded protein: CASSSQQGGAKFF.

V gene TRBV5-1 combines with J gene TRBJ1-2; 8 nucleotides match TRBD1. The CDR3 sequence is 15 residues long. V trimming: 4 bases; J trimming: 4 bases; junction bases outside the gene matches: 9. CDR1 SGHRS and CDR2 YFSETQ come from the germline V gene. CDR3 residues: CASSTGQGGSYGYTF. DNA of the CDR3: TGCGCCAGCAGCACCGGACAGGGTGGTAGCTATGGCTACACCTTC.

The chain recombines TRBV10-1 with TRBJ2-1; D unclear. The germline V gene has CDR1 WNHNN and CDR2 SYGVQD (reference sequence). V was cut by 6 bases and J by 7 bases, with 16 bases left in between. This CDR3 contains 14 residues. The CDR3, as DNA: TGCGCCAGCAGCGCTACCAGAGAGGCGAATGAGCAGTTCTTC. Translation: CASSATREANEQFF.

The V gene is TRBV7-3, the J gene TRBJ1-1; D perhaps matches TRBD1 (6 bases). The CDR3 contains 18 residues. V dropped 5 bases and J dropped 4 bases, with 26 bases sitting between them. From germline, CDR1 is SGHTA and CDR2 FQGTGA. The CDR3 DNA sequence: TGTGCCAGCAGCCCCGCGGCGGCAGGGGTTCCCGTCGGCACTGAAGCTTTCTTT. It specifies CASSPAAAGVPVGTEAFF.

This chain uses TRBV29-1 with TRBJ2-7; 10 bases agree with TRBD2. After removal of 8 bases from V and 3 bases from J, the junction contained 7 bases not matched to a gene. CDR3 length equals 13 residues. The germline gives CDR1 SQVTM, CDR2 ANQGSEA. CDR3 bases: TGCAGCACCAGGACTAGCGGCAACTACGAGCAGTACTTC. Its translation is CSTRTSGNYEQYF.

The rearrangement links TRBV2 to TRBJ1-6; no reliable D call. V lost 6 bases to trimming and J lost 7 bases, with 13 bases between them. Germline CDR1 SNHLY, CDR2 FYNNEI. The CDR3 extends over 14 amino acids. Written as DNA, the CDR3 is TGTGCCAGCAGACGCCAGCCGGGGAATTCACCCCTCCACTTT. Translating it yields CASRRQPGNSPLHF.

This clone showed up just a few times. The chain uses TRBV6-6 and TRBJ1-1, with TRBD1 matching 8 bases. This CDR3 has 13 residues. Germline V gene lookup returns CDR1 MNHNY and CDR2 SVGAGI (reference sequence). V shed 6 bases and J 5 bases; nucleotides not matched to a gene: 5. The CDR3 spells CASRGQGGTEAFF. The DNA of the CDR3 is TGTGCCAGCAGAGGACAGGGAGGAACTGAAGCTTTCTTT.

The V and J genes are TRBV4-2 and TRBJ2-7, with TRBD1 matching 10 bases. This CDR3 spans 15 amino acids. Trimming removed 2 bases from V and 4 bases from J; junction bases left unmatched: 5. The germline V gene encodes CDR1 LGHNA and CDR2 YNFKEQ. CDR3 sequence reads: CASSQPGQGIYEQYF. The DNA of the CDR3 is TGTGCCAGCAGCCAACCGGGACAGGGGATATACGAGCAGTACTTC.

This chain connects TRBV6-5 to TRBJ1-6; no clear D. This CDR3 has 16 residues. V lost 2 bases, J lost 7 bases, and 15 bases lay in between. The germline CDR1 and CDR2 sequences are MNHEY and SVGAGI. The DNA for the CDR3 is TGTGCCAGCAGTTACCTCCCCCGAGGCCGGAATTCACCCCTCCACTTT. It encodes CASSYLPRGRNSPLHF.

This clone was detected only once. The chain has TRBV10-3 and TRBJ2-2; D unresolved. CDR3 length: 14 residues. In germline, CDR1 is ENHRY, CDR2 SYGVKD. Trimming stripped 2 bases from V and 7 bases from J, with 11 bases between. CDR3 nucleotide sequence: TGTGCCATCAGTGAGGTGTTCCAGGTCGGGGAGCTGTTTTTT. Its protein is CAISEVFQVGELFF.

V gene TRBV30 combines with J gene TRBJ1-6, with 9 nucleotides matching TRBD1. This CDR3 has 17 amino acids. Germline V CDR1 and CDR2: GTSNPN, SVGIG (reference sequence). Trimming at V came to 5 bases and at J to 7 bases, leaving 15 bases not matched to a gene. The CDR3 here is CAWGRDRVSPQNSPLHF. CDR3 DNA sequence: TGTGCCTGGGGCCGGGACAGGGTCTCTCCCCAAAATTCACCCCTCCACTTT.

The chain is built from TRBV20-1 and TRBJ2-3; D is uncertain. Germline V gene lookup returns CDR1 DFQATT and CDR2 SNEGSKA (reference sequence). The CDR3 has 14 residues. V was clipped by 3 bases and J by 0 bases, with 10 bases between them. The CDR3 loop is CSASSGESTDTQYF. In nucleotides, the CDR3 is TGCAGTGCTAGTTCCGGTGAGAGCACAGATACGCAGTATTTT.

The gene calls are TRBV7-9 and TRBJ2-5; weak D call: TRBD1 (5 bases). The ends were cut back, 5 bases at V and 2 bases at J, with 18 bases in the middle. This CDR3 spans 16 amino acids. Germline assignment: CDR1 SEHNR and CDR2 FQNEAQ (reference sequence). CDR3: CASSLYWGLGQETQYF. The CDR3 DNA is TGTGCCAGCAGCCTTTATTGGGGCCTGGGGCAAGAGACCCAGTACTTC. Looking up the rest from reference TRBV7-9 and TRBJ2-5 gives the full variable domain: DTGVSQNPRHKITKRGQNVTFRCDPISEHNRLYWYRQTLGQGPEFLTYFQNEAQLEKSRLLSDRFSAERPKGSFSTLEIQRTEQGDSAMYLCASSLYWGLGQETQYFGPGTRLLVL.

The CDR3 reads CAWAQGASQPQHF. The CDR3 region has the DNA TGTGCCTGGGCCCAGGGGGCGAGTCAGCCCCAGCATTTT. The gene calls are TRBV30 and TRBJ1-5; 8 bases line up with TRBD1. The germline V gene has CDR1 GTSNPN and CDR2 SVGIG (reference sequence). The CDR3 has 13 residues. With V trimmed by 5 bases and J by 6 bases, 6 bases remained unmatched. Full variable domain (remainder filled in from reference TRBV30 and TRBJ1-5): SQTIHQWPATLVQPVGSPLSLECTVEGTSNPNLYWYRQAAGRGLQLLFYSVGIGQISSEVPQNLSASRPQDRQFILSSKKLLLSDSGFYLCAWAQGASQPQHFGDGTRLSIL.

This chain connects TRBV18 to TRBJ1-4; D is possibly TRBD1 (5 bases). The germline V and J ends were trimmed by 1 base and 7 bases, with 13 bases remaining between them. Germline V gives CDR1 KGHSH, CDR2 LQKENI. The length of the CDR3 is 15 residues. This CDR3 reads CASSPRAGFSEKLFF. CDR3 sequence (DNA): TGTGCCAGCTCACCACGAGCAGGGTTTAGTGAAAAACTGTTTTTT.

V usage is TRBV29-1 and J usage is TRBJ2-1; 8 bases match TRBD1. Germline V CDR1 and CDR2: SQVTM, ANQGSEA. This CDR3 spans 13 amino acids. V lost 3 bases and J lost 9; bases outside the gene matches: 7. As DNA, the CDR3 is TGCAGCGTTGACAGGGGGCGTGCGTTTGAGCAGTTCTTC. It yields the protein CSVDRGRAFEQFF.

The chain combines TRBV6-6 with TRBJ2-3; possible D gene TRBD1, 6 bases. Trimming cost V 8 bases and J 1 base, with 7 bases left between them. CDR3 size: 12 residues. Germline V gene data show CDR1 as MNHNY and CDR2 as SVGAGI (reference sequence). The CDR3 sequence is CASRQGTDTQYF. The CDR3 DNA reads as TGTGCCAGCCGACAGGGCACAGATACGCAGTATTTT.

This rearrangement joins TRBV6-5 to TRBJ1-3; TRBD1 agrees at 9 bases. Germline V lookup: CDR1 MNHEY, CDR2 SVGAGI. V shed 7 bases and J 4 bases; nucleotides not matched to a gene: 8. The CDR3 totals 15 residues. CDR3 amino acids: CASTTGQGFGNTIYF. The DNA for the CDR3 is TGTGCCAGCACCACGGGACAGGGTTTCGGAAACACCATATATTTT.

This clone was seen just once. The chain links TRBV3-1 (or the pseudogene TRBV3-2) to TRBJ1-1, with 10 positions matching TRBD1. Germline trimming cut 5 bases from V and 4 bases from J; bases unmatched to any gene: 13. The V gene's germline CDR1 is LGHDT and CDR2 YNNKEL (reference sequence). The CDR3 has 17 residues. This chain's CDR3 is CASSADRGLSVGTEAFF. The CDR3 DNA reads as TGTGCCAGCAGCGCAGACAGGGGGCTCTCCGTGGGCACTGAAGCTTTCTTT.